This T cell receptor beta chain was profiled in a study of CD8+CD57+ T cells in acquired aplastic anemia. Study-wide results and limits: A significant difference in CD8+ Simpson's diversity between patients and controls was not found. Shared by patients and controls, 25 to 35 CD8+ CDR3s were abundant in patients.

The template for TCR beta VDJ and CDR3 sequence profiling was genomic DNA. MiXCR, run by TCRdb on the reads, gives a single entry per CDR3 protein. The data hold 400,000 to 450,000 distinct CDR3 sequences, with under 80% observed a single time. The CDR3 sequence is 15 residues long. Germline CDR1 reads SGHVT; CDR2 reads SQSDAQ. About this clonotype: The target antigen is unknown. A read error may produce the germline difference seen at one junction end.

The V and J genes are TRBV7-4 and TRBJ1-6; D remains unclear. The sequence was collected from a human donor in good health, serving as a control. Sample: sorted CD4+, CD8+, or CD8+CD57+ T cells (not recorded which) from PBMCs. The CDR3 loop reads CASSLSGHGEGPLHF. The CDR3 nucleotides read TGCGCCAGCAGCTTGAGTGGGCACGGTGAGGGACCCCTCCACTTT.